This TCR beta chain was sequenced for a study of spatial heterogeneity in lung cancer. Study information: Fewer alpha-chain than beta-chain sequences were consistently detected.

Time point in this sample: sample taken at primary tumor resection. Extraction of whole RNA from tumor, nontumor lung or frozen PBMC preceded unsorted sequencing. Germline V gives CDR1 MNHEY, CDR2 SMNVEV (reference sequence). With 5 bases clipped from V and 2 bases from J, the junction kept 2 bases outside the gene matches. This CDR3 comprises 14 residues. Each CDR3 protein is one row after TCRdb ran MiXCR on the 5' RACE reads. The data contain around 60,000 distinct CDR3 sequences, more than 7% of them singletons. Sequenced material: PBMCs, taken at surgery. This chain connects TRBV27 to TRBJ1-5; the match to TRBD1 covers 8 bases. This receptor was identified in a female donor with early-stage non-small cell lung cancer. CDR3 coding DNA: TGTGCCAGCAGTGACAGGGGAGGCAATCAGCCCCAGCATTTT. Translating gives CASSDRGGNQPQHF.